These 26 T cell receptor beta chains were all obtained from the same sample, sequenced in a study of cytomegalovirus exposure and HLA in healthy donors (dated by TCRdb to 2015 to 2018). The library was prepared using the immunoSEQ multiplex PCR assay. The multiplex PCR relied on a mix of 60 forward primers for TCR Vbeta segments and 13 reverse primers for TCR Jbeta segments. Not all clones reach the TCRdb copy of this immuneACCESS table, which keeps in-frame sequences only. Checked studies attribute under half of the gap to unresolved V genes and leave the rest unexplained. In all, the sample holds under 200,000 clones, and 84% of those were seen once. The ten largest clonotypes hold under 7.5% of the sample. Material for sequencing was PBMCs. Every receptor here comes from a man in his fifties in good health and CMV-seropositive.

This chain joins TRBV29-1 and TRBJ1-5; 7 bases line up with TRBD1. The germline CDR1 and CDR2 sequences are SQVTM and ANQGSEA. The V segment lost 6 bases and the J segment 5 bases; nucleotides outside the gene matches: 10. The CDR3 consists of 14 residues. CDR3 amino acids: CSVVVTGSDQPQHF. The CDR3 DNA follows: TGCAGCGTCGTTGTGACAGGGAGCGATCAGCCCCAGCATTTT.

V gene TRBV19 combines with J gene TRBJ2-2; a weak D match, TRBD1 (6 bases). CDR1 and CDR2 from the germline V gene are LNHDA and SQIVND (reference sequence). CDR3 length: 17 amino acids. Trimming removed 1 base from V and 4 bases from J, with 16 bases in between. CDR3 bases: TGTGCCAGTAGTATAGGGACAGACTGGCCGGGCACCGGGGAGCTGTTTTTT. Translating gives CASSIGTDWPGTGELFF.

The rearrangement joins TRBV6-1 to TRBJ2-1, with D possibly being TRBD1 (5 bases). Between the trimmed V and J ends, which lost 6 bases and 0 bases, there was a span of 12 bases. Germline V gene lookup returns CDR1 MNHNS and CDR2 SASEGT. The CDR3 spans 15 residues. CDR3 DNA: TGTGCCAGCAGGATCGAGACAGCCTCCTACAATGAGCAGTTCTTC. It codes for CASRIETASYNEQFF.

A remark on this clone: An end of the junction does not agree with germline; a read error may underlie this. The V and J genes are TRBV2 and TRBJ1-4, with a tentative D call TRBD1 (5 bases). The CDR3 extends over 14 amino acids. Per the germline V gene, CDR1 is SNHLY and CDR2 is FYNNEI. The CDR3 protein is CASSEAGGIEKLFF. DNA of the CDR3: TGTGCCAGCAGCGAAGCCGGGGGGATTGAAAAACTGTTTTTT.

On this clone itself: Additional DNA sequences in this sample encode the identical CDR3. The chain joins TRBV6-5 to TRBJ1-2; D is uncertain. Germline V lookup: CDR1 MNHEY, CDR2 SVGAGI. The V and J ends lost 0 bases and 2 bases respectively, with 10 bases between them. This CDR3 region has 15 residues. CDR3: CASSYSRDRNYGYTF. In nucleotides, the CDR3 is TGTGCCAGCAGTTACTCCCGGGATAGGAACTATGGCTACACCTTC.

This chain joins TRBV9 and TRBJ2-2; D uncertain. This CDR3 contains 13 residues. Deletions cut 3 bases from V and 2 bases from J, with 5 bases between. Germline CDR1 SGDLS, CDR2 YYNGEE. In nucleotides, the CDR3 is TGTGCCAGCAGCGCTCCTAACACCGGGGAGCTGTTTTTT. Residues: CASSAPNTGELFF.

This clone has a single count. Germline and junction disagree at one end, which may indicate a read error. The V gene is TRBV27, the J gene TRBJ1-2, with TRBD1 matching 8 bases. Germline loops: CDR1 MNHEY, CDR2 SMNVEV (reference sequence). The CDR3 has 13 residues. CDR3 in amino acids: CASSAFPDRALSF. CDR3 bases: TGTGCCAGCAGTGCCTTTCCGGACAGGGCCCTTTCGTTC.

CDR3 sequence (DNA): TGTGCCAGCAGCTCCGGGACTAACACCGGGGAGCTGTTTTTT. It codes for CASSSGTNTGELFF. The V gene is TRBV7-3, the J gene TRBJ2-2, with TRBD2 as a possible D gene (6 bases). V was shortened by 4 bases and J by 2 bases, with 8 bases between the two germline ends. Germline V gene data show CDR1 as SGHTA and CDR2 as FQGTGA. This CDR3 spans 14 amino acids.

This clone turned up a few times. CDR3 nucleotide sequence: TGTGCCAGCAGCTTTTCTAGACAGGGATACAATGAGCAGTTCTTC. It specifies CASSFSRQGYNEQFF. V gene TRBV7-8 combines with J gene TRBJ2-1; 7 bases line up with TRBD1. Germline assignment: CDR1 SGHVS and CDR2 FQNEAQ. This CDR3 spans 15 amino acids. The V segment lost 3 bases and the J segment 4 bases; nucleotides outside the gene matches: 6.

The chain joins TRBV19 to TRBJ1-1, with D possibly TRBD1 on 6 matching bases. The ends were cut back, 6 bases at V and 4 bases at J, with 12 bases in the middle. The CDR3 is 13 residues long. CDR1 LNHDA and CDR2 SQIVND come from the germline V gene (reference sequence). The CDR3, as DNA: TGTGCCAGTAGACTAACAGGGAGCACTGAAGCTTTCTTT. Translated: CASRLTGSTEAFF.

The J gene is TRBJ1-5, the V gene TRBV19; unclear D gene. The CDR3 has 14 amino acids. V gave up 5 bases and J gave up 9 bases, with 17 bases separating them. The germline V gene has CDR1 LNHDA and CDR2 SQIVND (reference sequence). CDR3 coding DNA: TGTGCCAGTAGTCTCCCGTCGGGGATGGGGCCCCAGCATTTT. Its protein product is CASSLPSGMGPQHF.

The chain has TRBV9 and TRBJ2-2; possible D gene TRBD1, 5 bases. V shed 0 bases and J shed 0 bases, with 9 bases lying between them. Germline V gene data show CDR1 as SGDLS and CDR2 as YYNGEE. The CDR3 runs to 16 residues. DNA for the CDR3: TGTGCCAGCAGCGTAGTGGGGCGTTCGAACACCGGGGAGCTGTTTTTT. As protein: CASSVVGRSNTGELFF.

This chain connects TRBV13 to TRBJ2-7, with 7 positions matching TRBD2. V lost 9 bases, J lost 7 bases, and 15 bases stayed unmatched. CDR3 size: 14 residues. CDR1 is PRHDT, CDR2 FYEKMQ, per germline (reference sequence). CDR3: CARTSGGRAWEQYV. CDR3 coding DNA: TGTGCCAGGACCTCTGGGGGGAGGGCCTGGGAGCAGTACGTC.

This clone was observed a handful of times. The rearrangement uses TRBV9 and TRBJ2-5; TRBD1 aligns across 7 bases. The CDR3 is made up of 16 amino acids. V lost 2 bases and J lost 5; bases outside the gene matches: 12. Germline CDR1 SGDLS, CDR2 YYNGEE. Here the CDR3 DNA reads TGTGCCAGCAGCGTCTCCGGGACAGCGAGGGGGGAGACCCAGTACTTC. Amino acid sequence: CASSVSGTARGETQYF.

The chain combines TRBV2 with TRBJ2-5; D ambiguous. Germline V CDR1 and CDR2: SNHLY, FYNNEI. The CDR3 sequence is 10 residues long. Deletions cut 9 bases from V and 3 bases from J, with 5 bases between. The CDR3 loop is CASVKETQYF. CDR3 in DNA: TGTGCCAGTGTAAAAGAGACCCAGTACTTC.

The chain couples TRBV18 to TRBJ1-2, with TRBD1 matching 7 bases. This CDR3 has 16 amino acids. The germline gives CDR1 KGHSH, CDR2 LQKENI. V was clipped by 3 bases and J by 0 bases; unmatched bases: 7. CDR3: CASSPIRTGPNYGYTF. In DNA form, the CDR3 reads TGTGCCAGCTCACCCATAAGGACAGGACCTAACTATGGCTACACCTTC.

The J gene is TRBJ2-5, the V gene TRBV19; D is unresolved. V was cut by 3 bases and J by 3 bases, with 8 bases left in between. The CDR3 is made up of 13 amino acids. The germline V gene encodes CDR1 LNHDA and CDR2 SQIVND (reference sequence). The CDR3 protein is CASSIYSEETQYF. The CDR3 DNA reads as TGTGCCAGTAGTATCTACAGTGAAGAGACCCAGTACTTC.

The V gene is TRBV4-1, the J gene TRBJ2-7; a weak D match, TRBD1 (5 bases). Germline V CDR1 and CDR2: MGHRA, YSYEKL. With 4 bases removed from V and 6 bases from J, the gap between germline ends came to 13 bases. This CDR3 spans 13 amino acids. The CDR3 sequence is CASSPGPRGEQYV. As DNA, the CDR3 is TGCGCCAGCAGCCCCGGACCTAGGGGCGAGCAGTACGTC.

Only a few counts were recorded for this clone. The V and J genes are TRBV18 and TRBJ2-7; D gene ambiguous. The CDR3 has 12 residues. Trimming took off 2 bases at V and 3 bases at J, with 5 bases between the two ends. Germline loops: CDR1 KGHSH, CDR2 LQKENI. The CDR3 sequence is CASSPNSYEQYF. CDR3 nucleotides: TGTGCCAGCTCACCAAACAGCTACGAGCAGTACTTC.

This rearrangement joins TRBV5-1 to TRBJ2-1; 10 bases are shared with TRBD2. The V gene's germline CDR1 is SGHRS and CDR2 YFSETQ. This CDR3 has 16 residues. Losses at the gene ends were 0 bases for V and 8 bases for J; bases not matched to a gene: 8. The CDR3 DNA follows: TGCGCCAGCAGCTTGGCGAGCGGGAGGGCCGGGGATGAGCAGTTCTTC. This gives the protein CASSLASGRAGDEQFF.

Only one count was recorded for this clone. The chain uses TRBV20-1 and TRBJ1-5; D unresolved. The CDR3 contains 11 residues. Germline V gene data show CDR1 as DFQATT and CDR2 as SNEGSKA (reference sequence). The V and J ends lost 5 bases and 11 bases respectively, with 13 bases between them. CDR3 nucleotide sequence: TGCAGTGCTCCCGACCGGGAGGCCCAGCATTTT. This sequence encodes CSAPDREAQHF.

V usage is TRBV19 and J usage is TRBJ2-2; maybe TRBD2 (7 bases). The CDR3 runs to 15 residues. V lost 8 bases, J lost 3 bases, and 16 bases lay in between. CDR1 is LNHDA, CDR2 SQIVND, per germline (reference sequence). The CDR3 bases are TGTGCCAGTGGTCATGGAGGGGGGGACACCGGGGAGCTGTTTTTT. Residues: CASGHGGGDTGELFF.

The chain has TRBV30 and TRBJ1-2; 8 bases are a match to TRBD1. Germline V gene sequence: CDR1 GTSNPN, CDR2 SVGIG (reference sequence). The length of the CDR3 is 12 residues. V shed 1 base and J 7 bases; nucleotides not matched to a gene: 2. CDR3 coding DNA: TGTGCCTGGAGTGCAGGGGGCCCTGGCTACACCTTC. Protein product: CAWSAGGPGYTF.

The CDR3 protein is CASRQGGEKLFF. CDR3 sequence (DNA): TGTGCCAGCAGACAGGGGGGTGAAAAACTGTTTTTT. The J gene is TRBJ1-4, the V gene TRBV2; the match to TRBD1 covers 8 bases. Trimming took 6 bases from V and 7 from J; bases not matched to a gene: 1. This CDR3 has 12 residues. Germline assignment: CDR1 SNHLY and CDR2 FYNNEI.

The rearrangement joins TRBV5-6 to TRBJ1-1; D is perhaps TRBD1 (6 bases). Deletions cut 2 bases from V and 7 bases from J, with 9 bases between. This CDR3 has 12 residues. CDR1 is SGHDT, CDR2 YYEEEE, per germline. The CDR3 coding sequence is TGTGCCAGCAGCTTACAGGGTAGTGAAGCTTTCTTT. This translates into CASSLQGSEAFF.

The chain is built from TRBV5-6 and TRBJ2-2, with unresolved D. Germline lookup yields CDR1 SGHDT and CDR2 YYEEEE. V lost 2 bases and J lost 2, with 7 bases in between. This CDR3 contains 14 residues. As DNA, the CDR3 is TGTGCCAGCAGCTTCATCGGTAACACCGGGGAGCTGTTTTTT. Amino acid sequence: CASSFIGNTGELFF.